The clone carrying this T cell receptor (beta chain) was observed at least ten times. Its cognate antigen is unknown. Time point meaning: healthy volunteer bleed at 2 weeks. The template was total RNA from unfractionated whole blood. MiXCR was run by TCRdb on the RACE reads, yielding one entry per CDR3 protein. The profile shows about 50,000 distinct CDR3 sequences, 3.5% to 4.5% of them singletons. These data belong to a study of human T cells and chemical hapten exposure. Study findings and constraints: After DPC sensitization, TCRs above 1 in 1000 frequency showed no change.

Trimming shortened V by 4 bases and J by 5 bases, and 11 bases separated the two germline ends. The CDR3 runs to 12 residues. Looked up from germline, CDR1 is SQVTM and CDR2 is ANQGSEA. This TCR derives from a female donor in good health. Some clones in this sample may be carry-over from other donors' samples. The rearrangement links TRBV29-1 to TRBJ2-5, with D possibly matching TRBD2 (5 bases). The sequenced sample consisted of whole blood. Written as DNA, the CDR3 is TGCAGCGTTGGACACGGCGGGGAGACCCAGTACTTC. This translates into CSVGHGGETQYF.